The rows below give T cell receptor beta chains drawn from one sample of a study of sequential checkpoint blockade in melanoma. Generated by immunoSEQ multiplex PCR, the TCRdb table keeps only in-frame clones and is missing some. The data hold approximately 10,000 clones, with nearly 80% observed a single time. Sequencing was performed on CD8+ T cells sorted from blood (inferred from file names), taken from a patient given nivolumab and ipilimumab in sequence. The receptor set was obtained from a human donor with melanoma. Each CDR3 is given with its conserved first and last residue. The D gene is left open where the match is weak. Some rows have no size entry. The others give once, few or many, or a class for an expanded clone.

V gene: TRBV7-6; D gene: .; J gene: TRBJ2-7; clone size: .; CDR3 protein: CASSLDATIYEQYF; CDR3 DNA: TGTGCCAGCAGCCTTGATGCCACTATATACGAGCAGTACTTC
V gene: TRBV6-6; D gene: .; J gene: TRBJ1-1; clone size: .; CDR3 protein: CASSPGRGSEAFF; CDR3 DNA: TGTGCCAGCAGCCCCGGGAGGGGCAGTGAAGCTTTCTTT
V gene: TRBV4-1; D gene: .; J gene: TRBJ1-1; clone size: .; CDR3 protein: CASSQNSLNTEAFF; CDR3 DNA: TGCGCCAGCAGCCAAAACTCCTTGAACACTGAAGCTTTCTTT
V gene: TRBV6-5; D gene: TRBD2; J gene: TRBJ2-5; clone size: .; CDR3 protein: CASSGLAEETQYF; CDR3 DNA: TGTGCCAGCAGCGGACTAGCCGAAGAGACCCAGTACTTC
V gene: TRBV7-8; D gene: .; J gene: TRBJ2-1; clone size: medium-sized; CDR3 protein: CASSLGTGDNEQFF; CDR3 DNA: TGTGCCAGCAGCTTGGGGACTGGTGACAATGAGCAGTTCTTC
V gene: TRBV13; D gene: .; J gene: TRBJ2-5; clone size: .; CDR3 protein: CASSSRGQETQYF; CDR3 DNA: TGTGCCAGCAGCTCCCGGGGGCAAGAGACCCAGTACTTC
V gene: TRBV7-9; D gene: .; J gene: TRBJ2-1; clone size: .; CDR3 protein: CASRKGGGEQFF; CDR3 DNA: TGTGCCAGCCGAAAGGGGGGGGGCGAGCAGTTCTTC
V gene: TRBV19; D gene: TRBD1; J gene: TRBJ1-1; clone size: .; CDR3 protein: CASTKPGQRNTEAFF; CDR3 DNA: TGTGCCAGTACCAAACCGGGACAGAGAAACACTGAAGCTTTCTTT
V gene: TRBV9; D gene: .; J gene: TRBJ2-7; clone size: .; CDR3 protein: CASSFSPDYSYEQYF; CDR3 DNA: TGTGCCAGCAGCTTCTCCCCAGACTACTCCTACGAGCAGTACTTC
V gene: TRBV11-3; D gene: TRBD2; J gene: TRBJ2-7; clone size: few; CDR3 protein: CASSLKLAGNEQYF; CDR3 DNA: TGTGCCAGCAGCTTAAAACTAGCGGGAAACGAGCAGTACTTC
V gene: TRBV29-1; D gene: TRBD2; J gene: TRBJ2-7; clone size: .; CDR3 protein: CSVGLAGGEQYF; CDR3 DNA: TGCAGCGTTGGGTTAGCGGGGGGGGAGCAGTACTTC
V gene: TRBV27; D gene: .; J gene: TRBJ2-7; clone size: .; CDR3 protein: CASSWNGAYEQYF; CDR3 DNA: TGTGCCAGCAGTTGGAACGGGGCCTACGAGCAGTACTTC
V gene: TRBV6-5; D gene: .; J gene: TRBJ1-1; clone size: .; CDR3 protein: CASSYYMNTEAFF; CDR3 DNA: TGTGCCAGCAGTTACTATATGAACACTGAAGCTTTCTTT
V gene: TRBV14; D gene: .; J gene: TRBJ2-1; clone size: .; CDR3 protein: CASSQVWASYNEQFF; CDR3 DNA: TGTGCCAGCAGCCAAGTCTGGGCGTCCTACAATGAGCAGTTCTTC
V gene: TRBV14; D gene: TRBD2; J gene: TRBJ2-1; clone size: .; CDR3 protein: CASSPTGRGNEQFF; CDR3 DNA: TGTGCCAGCAGCCCTACCGGGAGGGGCAATGAGCAGTTCTTC
V gene: TRBV19; D gene: TRBD2; J gene: TRBJ2-7; clone size: few; CDR3 protein: CASSILAGVDEQYF; CDR3 DNA: TGTGCCAGTAGTATCTTAGCGGGAGTAGACGAGCAGTACTTC
V gene: TRBV10-3; D gene: .; J gene: TRBJ2-3; clone size: .; CDR3 protein: CAISVSKSSADTQYF; CDR3 DNA: TGTGCCATCAGTGTTTCCAAATCTAGCGCAGATACGCAGTATTTT
V gene: TRBV4-1; D gene: TRBD1; J gene: TRBJ1-1; clone size: .; CDR3 protein: CASSQVQGAGNTEAFF; CDR3 DNA: TGCGCCAGCAGCCAAGTGCAGGGGGCCGGAAACACTGAAGCTTTCTTT
V gene: TRBV5-6; D gene: TRBD2; J gene: TRBJ2-7; clone size: few; CDR3 protein: CASSLLAGGRGQYF; CDR3 DNA: TGTGCCAGCAGCTTACTAGCGGGAGGCCGAGGGCAGTACTTC
V gene: TRBV5-8; D gene: .; J gene: TRBJ1-1; clone size: .; CDR3 protein: CASSLGDGYNTEAFF; CDR3 DNA: TGTGCCAGCAGCTTAGGAGATGGGTACAACACTGAAGCTTTCTTT
V gene: TRBV27; D gene: .; J gene: TRBJ2-2; clone size: .; CDR3 protein: CASSPTINPGELFF; CDR3 DNA: TGTGCCAGCAGTCCCACAATCAACCCCGGGGAGCTGTTTTTT
V gene: TRBV5-1; D gene: TRBD2; J gene: TRBJ2-1; clone size: .; CDR3 protein: CASSLASGGVDEQFF; CDR3 DNA: TGCGCCAGCAGCTTGGCTAGCGGGGGGGTAGATGAGCAGTTCTTC
V gene: TRBV9; D gene: TRBD1; J gene: TRBJ1-5; clone size: .; CDR3 protein: CASSVGGQSNQPQHF; CDR3 DNA: TGTGCCAGCAGCGTCGGGGGACAGTCCAATCAGCCCCAGCATTTT
V gene: TRBV4-2; D gene: .; J gene: TRBJ1-2; clone size: .; CDR3 protein: CASSQPTANYGYTF; CDR3 DNA: TGTGCCAGCAGCCAACCCACAGCTAACTATGGCTACACCTTC
V gene: TRBV9; D gene: TRBD2; J gene: TRBJ2-7; clone size: .; CDR3 protein: CASSVGGLAGEREQYF; CDR3 DNA: TGTGCCAGCAGCGTAGGGGGACTAGCGGGAGAAAGGGAGCAGTACTTC
V gene: TRBV19; D gene: TRBD1; J gene: TRBJ1-2; clone size: .; CDR3 protein: CASSFRGHYGYTF; CDR3 DNA: TGTGCCAGTAGCTTCAGGGGGCACTATGGCTACACCTTC
V gene: TRBV27; D gene: .; J gene: TRBJ1-2; clone size: .; CDR3 protein: CASRRGGYGYTF; CDR3 DNA: TGTGCCAGCCGGAGGGGGGGCTATGGCTACACCTTC
V gene: TRBV13; D gene: TRBD1; J gene: TRBJ2-3; clone size: .; CDR3 protein: CASSPKNRDRGQDTQYF; CDR3 DNA: TGTGCCAGCAGCCCTAAAAACCGGGACAGGGGTCAAGATACGCAGTATTTT
V gene: TRBV6-5; D gene: TRBD2; J gene: TRBJ2-3; clone size: .; CDR3 protein: CASSSSSGPSTDTQYF; CDR3 DNA: TGTGCCAGCAGTTCCTCTAGCGGTCCCAGCACAGATACGCAGTATTTT
V gene: TRBV29-1; D gene: .; J gene: TRBJ2-7; clone size: .; CDR3 protein: CSVVVSGEQYF; CDR3 DNA: TGCAGCGTTGTAGTAAGTGGCGAGCAGTACTTC
V gene: TRBV5-6; D gene: TRBD1; J gene: TRBJ2-1; clone size: .; CDR3 protein: CASSQEDRGQSEQFF; CDR3 DNA: TGTGCCAGCAGCCAGGAGGACAGGGGGCAGAGTGAGCAGTTCTTC
V gene: TRBV21-1; D gene: .; J gene: TRBJ2-3; clone size: .; CDR3 protein: CASSKDRIFRKAGGHTDTQYF; CDR3 DNA: TGTGCCAGCAGCAAAGATCGGATCTTTAGAAAGGCGGGGGGCCACACAGATACGCAGTATTTT
V gene: TRBV7-9; D gene: .; J gene: TRBJ1-5; clone size: few; CDR3 protein: CASTSQGSDQPQHF; CDR3 DNA: TGTGCCAGCACTAGCCAGGGGTCGGATCAGCCCCAGCATTTT
V gene: TRBV6-4; D gene: TRBD2; J gene: TRBJ2-3; clone size: medium-sized; CDR3 protein: CASSDSGGATDTQYF; CDR3 DNA: TGTGCCAGCAGTGACAGCGGGGGGGCGACAGATACGCAGTATTTT
V gene: TRBV9; D gene: .; J gene: TRBJ1-1; clone size: medium-sized; CDR3 protein: CASTPGGMNTEAFF; CDR3 DNA: TGTGCCAGCACCCCGGGAGGAATGAACACTGAAGCTTTCTTT
V gene: TRBV25-1; D gene: TRBD2; J gene: TRBJ2-1; clone size: .; CDR3 protein: CASSGWLAGTNEQFF; CDR3 DNA: TGTGCCAGCAGTGGCTGGCTAGCGGGAACGAATGAGCAGTTCTTC
V gene: TRBV19; D gene: .; J gene: TRBJ1-1; clone size: .; CDR3 protein: CASSMAGDMFFTEAFF; CDR3 DNA: TGTGCCAGTAGTATGGCGGGGGATATGTTTTTCACTGAAGCTTTCTTT
V gene: TRBV19; D gene: .; J gene: TRBJ1-1; clone size: .; CDR3 protein: CASTGIREAEAFF; CDR3 DNA: TGTGCCAGTACAGGTATCAGGGAGGCTGAAGCTTTCTTT
V gene: TRBV27; D gene: TRBD2; J gene: TRBJ2-1; clone size: .; CDR3 protein: CASSSLAGYNEQFF; CDR3 DNA: TGTGCCAGCAGTTCACTAGCGGGGTATAATGAGCAGTTCTTC
V gene: TRBV6-5; D gene: .; J gene: TRBJ1-2; clone size: .; CDR3 protein: CASSYGGVGYTF; CDR3 DNA: TGTGCCAGCAGTTACGGGGGGGTCGGCTACACCTTC
V gene: TRBV5-1; D gene: .; J gene: TRBJ2-7; clone size: .; CDR3 protein: CASSFYRDSTYEQYF; CDR3 DNA: TGCGCCAGCAGCTTCTACCGGGACTCTACCTACGAGCAGTACTTC
V gene: TRBV28; D gene: .; J gene: TRBJ1-5; clone size: once; CDR3 protein: CASSLWEGQTHWPQHF; CDR3 DNA: TGTGCCAGCAGTTTATGGGAAGGACAGACCCATTGGCCCCAGCATTTT
V gene: TRBV5-8; D gene: .; J gene: TRBJ2-7; clone size: .; CDR3 protein: CASSLVVREQYF; CDR3 DNA: TGTGCCAGCAGCTTGGTCGTTCGCGAGCAGTACTTC
V gene: TRBV6-4; D gene: TRBD1; J gene: TRBJ2-2; clone size: .; CDR3 protein: CASRRTGESGELFF; CDR3 DNA: TGTGCCAGCAGACGGACAGGAGAAAGCGGGGAGCTGTTTTTT
V gene: TRBV19; D gene: .; J gene: TRBJ2-7; clone size: few; CDR3 protein: CASSPGGDEQYF; CDR3 DNA: TGTGCCAGTAGTCCTGGGGGCGACGAGCAGTACTTC
V gene: TRBV13; D gene: TRBD2; J gene: TRBJ2-1; clone size: .; CDR3 protein: CASSLGRAGGRYNEQFF; CDR3 DNA: TGTGCCAGCAGCTTAGGCCGGGCGGGGGGGAGGTACAATGAGCAGTTCTTC
V gene: TRBV5-8; D gene: TRBD1; J gene: TRBJ1-1; clone size: .; CDR3 protein: CASSPTTGGLVNTEAFF; CDR3 DNA: TGTGCCAGCAGCCCCACGACAGGGGGCTTGGTGAACACTGAAGCTTTCTTT
V gene: TRBV6-5; D gene: .; J gene: TRBJ2-7; clone size: .; CDR3 protein: CASGGLGGSYEQYF; CDR3 DNA: TGTGCCAGCGGAGGTCTAGGCGGGTCCTACGAGCAGTACTTC
V gene: TRBV9; D gene: TRBD2; J gene: TRBJ2-1; clone size: .; CDR3 protein: CASSGGLAVNNEQFF; CDR3 DNA: TGTGCCAGCAGCGGCGGACTAGCGGTAAACAATGAGCAGTTCTTC
V gene: TRBV15; D gene: .; J gene: TRBJ2-1; clone size: .; CDR3 protein: CATSNGGPNNEQFF; CDR3 DNA: TGTGCCACCAGCAACGGGGGGCCTAACAATGAGCAGTTCTTC
V gene: TRBV10-2; D gene: TRBD1; J gene: TRBJ1-2; clone size: large; CDR3 protein: CATTGTGFGYTF; CDR3 DNA: TGCGCCACCACCGGGACAGGATTTGGCTACACCTTC
V gene: TRBV27; D gene: TRBD1; J gene: TRBJ2-5; clone size: few; CDR3 protein: CASSLDRAGQETQYF; CDR3 DNA: TGTGCCAGCAGCCTGGACAGGGCGGGTCAAGAGACCCAGTACTTC
V gene: TRBV6-4; D gene: TRBD1; J gene: TRBJ2-3; clone size: .; CDR3 protein: CASSEFGQGSTDTQYF; CDR3 DNA: TGTGCCAGCAGTGAATTTGGACAGGGGAGCACAGATACGCAGTATTTT
V gene: TRBV19; D gene: TRBD2; J gene: TRBJ2-3; clone size: .; CDR3 protein: CASSIAREGIDTQYF; CDR3 DNA: TGTGCCAGTAGTATTGCGCGGGAGGGGATAGATACGCAGTATTTT